The 27 T cell receptor beta chains below were found in one sample sequenced in a study of blood T cell repertoires in COVID-19. Libraries were prepared by immunoSEQ multiplex PCR; TCRdb keeps only in-frame clonotypes and omits some of them. The data hold hundreds of thousands of clones, with roughly nine tenths observed a single time. The specimen sequenced was PBMCs or T cells enriched from blood (not recorded which). These receptors came from a woman under 40 who had recovered from COVID-19.

V gene TRBV9 combines with J gene TRBJ1-3, with TRBD1 matching over 7 bases. Germline CDR1 and CDR2: SGDLS and YYNGEE. The V segment lost 2 bases and the J segment 2 bases; nucleotides outside the gene matches: 4. The CDR3 covers 15 residues. The CDR3: CASSVRDRAGNTIYF. CDR3 sequence (DNA): TGTGCCAGCAGCGTTCGGGACAGAGCTGGAAACACCATATATTTT.

This chain connects TRBV28 to TRBJ1-6; D not certain. Germline CDR1 and CDR2: MDHEN and SYDVKM. The CDR3 is 12 residues long. Trimming left V 9 bases short and J 4 bases short, with 7 bases between. The CDR3 region is CASNTYNSPLHF. DNA of the CDR3: TGTGCCAGTAATACTTATAATTCACCCCTCCACTTT.

This clone came up once. The genes are TRBV9 and TRBJ2-7; 11 bases agree with TRBD1. CDR1 SGDLS and CDR2 YYNGEE come from the germline V gene. The V gene end was trimmed by 3 bases and the J gene end by 0 bases; junction bases not matched to a gene: 2. This CDR3 is 15 amino acids long. CDR3: CASSAGQGVSYEQYF. The CDR3 DNA reads TGTGCCAGCAGCGCGGGACAGGGGGTCTCCTACGAGCAGTACTTC.

The rearrangement links TRBV19 to TRBJ1-2; D is uncertain. There are 15 residues in the CDR3. CDR1 and CDR2 (germline): LNHDA, SQIVND (reference sequence). The V end was cut by 6 bases, the J end by 0 bases, with 14 bases between. DNA for the CDR3: TGTGCCAGTAGGGCCAACGGAGCCGCTAACTATGGCTACACCTTC. Encoded protein: CASRANGAANYGYTF.

The V gene is TRBV18, the J gene TRBJ1-3; D not certain. From germline, CDR1 is KGHSH and CDR2 LQKENI. Between the trimmed V and J ends, which lost 6 bases and 0 bases, there was a span of 15 bases. The CDR3 covers 16 residues. The CDR3 here is CASSQKRGISGNTIYF. The CDR3 bases are TGTGCCAGCTCCCAGAAGCGGGGTATCTCTGGAAACACCATATATTTT.

This chain joins TRBV6-1 and TRBJ1-1, with 8 bases fitting TRBD1. Germline-derived CDR1 and CDR2 are MNHNS and SASEGT. CDR3 length: 19 residues. V shed 1 base, J shed 2 bases, and the junction held 15 bases outside the gene matches. The CDR3 nucleotides read TGTGCCAGCAGTGAAGTTGGTGGCAGGGGGCCCCGAGGAAACACTGAAGCTTTCTTT. The encoded protein is CASSEVGGRGPRGNTEAFF.

The chain links TRBV7-8 to TRBJ1-2; 10 bases map to TRBD1. The germline V gene has CDR1 SGHVS and CDR2 FQNEAQ. Trimming took 5 bases from V and 7 from J; bases not matched to a gene: 7. This CDR3 is 14 amino acids long. DNA for the CDR3: TGTGCCAGCAGCCCGCGGGACAGGGGTACTGGCTACACCTTC. Translating gives CASSPRDRGTGYTF.

The chain has TRBV28 and TRBJ1-5, with TRBD1 identical over 8 bases. J lost 4 bases, V lost 4 bases, and 9 bases had no gene match. CDR3 size: 16 residues. Germline values: CDR1 MDHEN, CDR2 SYDVKM. CDR3: CASSYHRGNRNQPQHF. The CDR3 DNA reads TGTGCCAGCAGTTACCACAGGGGGAATCGTAATCAGCCCCAGCATTTT. Together with reference TRBV28 and TRBJ1-5, the CDR3 gives the full variable domain: DVKVTQSSRYLVKRTGEKVFLECVQDMDHENMFWYRQDPGLGLRLIYFSYDVKMKEKGDIPEGYSVSREKKERFSLILESASTNQTSMYLCASSYHRGNRNQPQHFGDGTRLSIL.

V is TRBV3-1 (or the pseudogene TRBV3-2) and J is TRBJ1-1; D gene ambiguous. The CDR3 has 14 amino acids. Trimming removed 2 bases at V and 2 bases at J, with 9 bases between. Germline V gives CDR1 LGHDT, CDR2 YNNKEL (reference sequence). DNA of the CDR3: TGTGCCAGCAGCCAATTCTGGCAAAACACTGAAGCTTTCTTT. Protein: CASSQFWQNTEAFF.

V usage is TRBV7-8 and J usage is TRBJ2-2; possibly TRBD2 for D (5 bases). Germline assignment: CDR1 SGHVS and CDR2 FQNEAQ. There are 13 residues in the CDR3. The germline V and J ends were trimmed by 9 bases and 2 bases, with 10 bases remaining between them. The DNA for the CDR3 is TGTGCCAGTCAGCGGACTAACACCGGGGAGCTGTTTTTT. As protein: CASQRTNTGELFF.

The rearrangement links TRBV7-9 to TRBJ2-1, with 13 bases aligning to TRBD2. The CDR3 runs 20 residues. The V gene end was trimmed by 5 bases and the J gene end by 4 bases; junction bases not matched to a gene: 17. CDR1 is SEHNR, CDR2 FQNEAQ, per germline (reference sequence). CDR3 sequence: CASSRGLAGYGYEGYNEQFF. CDR3 sequence (DNA): TGTGCCAGCAGCAGGGGACTAGCGGGGTACGGTTATGAGGGATACAATGAGCAGTTCTTC.

This chain joins TRBV29-1 and TRBJ2-3, with D possibly matching TRBD2 (5 bases). CDR1 and CDR2 from the germline V gene are SQVTM and ANQGSEA. The CDR3 extends over 12 amino acids. CDR3: CSARTSTDTQYF. In DNA form, the CDR3 reads TGCAGTGCCCGGACTAGCACAGATACGCAGTATTTT.

The J gene is TRBJ2-3, the V gene TRBV12-1; the DNA was not compared with TRBD2, the D call given in the table. TRBV12-1 counts as a pseudogene. The CDR3 is 17 amino acids. DNA for the CDR3: TGTGCCAGCAGCTTTGCCAGTAGCGGGGGAGCGTCAGATACGCAGTATTTT. It encodes CASSFASSGGASDTQYF.

This chain links TRBV24-1 with TRBJ2-7; D is unresolved. Germline V gene lookup returns CDR1 KGHDR and CDR2 SFDVKD. The CDR3 loop spans 16 amino acids. V lost 5 bases to trimming and J lost 0 bases, with 16 bases between them. CDR3 sequence: CATSVRPEQFSYEQYF. Here the CDR3 DNA reads TGTGCCACCAGTGTCAGGCCAGAGCAGTTCTCCTACGAGCAGTACTTC.

The rearrangement links TRBV3-1 (or the pseudogene TRBV3-2) to TRBJ1-4, with 9 bases identical to TRBD1. In germline, CDR1 is LGHDT, CDR2 YNNKEL (reference sequence). This CDR3 has 15 residues. Trimming at V came to 4 bases and at J to 8 bases, leaving 8 bases not matched to a gene. The CDR3 sequence is CASSPGDRVGEKLFF. Written as DNA, the CDR3 is TGTGCCAGCAGCCCGGGGGACAGGGTAGGCGAAAAACTGTTTTTT.

The rearrangement links TRBV5-6 to TRBJ2-3; possibly TRBD1 for D (5 bases). V was clipped by 3 bases and J by 5 bases, with 10 bases between them. In germline, CDR1 is SGHDT, CDR2 YYEEEE. The CDR3 extends over 13 amino acids. The CDR3 DNA sequence: TGTGCCAGCAGCTACTCAGGGCGAGATACGCAGTATTTT. Protein sequence: CASSYSGRDTQYF.

In its sample, this clone was seen once. V and J are TRBV5-6 and TRBJ1-1; D is unresolved. The germline CDR1 and CDR2 sequences are SGHDT and YYEEEE. Deletions cut 1 base from V and 9 bases from J, with 16 bases between. The CDR3 totals 14 residues. The CDR3 sequence is CASSLSRGLVQAFF. The CDR3 nucleotides read TGTGCCAGCAGCTTGTCGCGGGGTTTGGTACAAGCTTTCTTT. Full variable domain (outside the CDR3, taken from reference TRBV5-6 and TRBJ1-1): DAGVTQSPTHLIKTRGQQVTLRCSPKSGHDTVSWYQQALGQGPQFIFQYYEEEERQRGNFPDRFSGHQFPNYSSELNVNALLLGDSALYLCASSLSRGLVQAFFGQGTRLTVV.

J is TRBJ2-5 and V is TRBV27, with D unresolved. The CDR3 runs 13 residues. Trimming removed 2 bases at V and 5 bases at J, with 9 bases between. CDR1 is MNHEY and CDR2 is SMNVEV in the germline V gene (reference sequence). CDR3 residues: CASSLTGWETQYF. CDR3 in DNA: TGTGCCAGCAGTTTAACCGGGTGGGAGACCCAGTACTTC.

J is TRBJ2-2 and V is TRBV27; 9 bases align to TRBD1. This CDR3 is built from 16 residues. In germline, CDR1 is MNHEY, CDR2 SMNVEV (reference sequence). J lost 4 bases, V lost 6 bases, and 9 bases had no gene match. CDR3 in DNA: TGTGCCAGCAGGGGGGCGGGACAGGGTAGCACCGGGGAGCTGTTTTTT. Translation gives CASRGAGQGSTGELFF.

This clone was observed a few times. This CDR3 reads CASSQDLGYTFF. Here the CDR3 DNA reads TGTGCCAGCAGCCAAGATCTCGGGTATACGTTCTTC. The V call is TRBV3-1 (or the pseudogene TRBV3-2), the J call TRBJ2-1; D call uncertain. Germline loops: CDR1 LGHDT, CDR2 YNNKEL (reference sequence). This CDR3 spans 12 amino acids. V lost 0 bases to trimming and J lost 15 bases, with 12 bases between them.

V gene TRBV28 combines with J gene TRBJ1-1; unclear D gene. Trimming took 6 bases from V and 1 from J, leaving 18 bases between them. This CDR3 comprises 16 residues. Germline CDR1 and CDR2: MDHEN and SYDVKM. CDR3 in amino acids: CASRVPAGGGNTEAFF. The DNA of the CDR3 is TGTGCCAGCAGGGTGCCAGCGGGTGGTGGGAACACTGAAGCTTTCTTT.

The chain has TRBV5-6 and TRBJ1-5, with D perhaps TRBD1 (6 bases). V shed 0 bases and J shed 3 bases, with 16 bases lying between them. CDR3 length: 17 amino acids. CDR1 and CDR2 from the germline V gene are SGHDT and YYEEEE. CDR3 bases: TGTGCCAGCAGCTTGGGACAGCTCCAGGGGCCCAATCAGCCCCAGCATTTT. Protein: CASSLGQLQGPNQPQHF.

This sequence joins TRBV10-3 and TRBJ2-7, with D perhaps matching TRBD2 (5 bases). Trimming shortened V by 4 bases and J by 1 base, and 20 bases separated the two germline ends. CDR3 length: 17 amino acids. Germline CDR1 ENHRY, CDR2 SYGVKD. As DNA, the CDR3 is TGTGCCATCAGTGGAGGGATAGAGGACTCCTGGTCCTACGAGCAGTACTTC. As protein: CAISGGIEDSWSYEQYF.

The count of this clone is one. This rearrangement joins TRBV4-1 to TRBJ1-1; D not certain. The V gene's germline CDR1 is MGHRA and CDR2 YSYEKL. Trimming pared 4 bases from V and 1 base from J, leaving 10 bases between. The CDR3 is 14 amino acids. The DNA for the CDR3 is TGCGCCAGCAGCCTCCCACGGGGGAACACTGAAGCTTTCTTT. It codes for CASSLPRGNTEAFF.

This clone was found once. The V and J genes are TRBV7-8 and TRBJ1-4, with D tentatively TRBD1 (5 bases). The CDR3 extends over 16 amino acids. Germline loops: CDR1 SGHVS, CDR2 FQNEAQ. V was trimmed by 3 bases and J by 3 bases, leaving 14 bases between them. CDR3 in DNA: TGTGCCAGCAGCTTGAGGGTCGGGGGACCTAATGAAAAACTGTTTTTT. It encodes CASSLRVGGPNEKLFF.

The rearrangement links TRBV13 to TRBJ2-5; D is uncertain. Trimming left V 0 bases short and J 5 bases short, with 10 bases between. The CDR3 has 14 amino acids. CDR1 and CDR2 from the germline V gene are PRHDT and FYEKMQ (reference sequence). CDR3 nucleotides: TGTGCCAGCAGCTTAGGCCGATGGCAGGAGACCCAGTACTTC. Translation gives CASSLGRWQETQYF. The whole variable domain, remainder taken from reference TRBV13 and TRBJ2-5, is AAGVIQSPRHLIKEKRETATLKCYPIPRHDTVYWYQQGPGQDPQFLISFYEKMQSDKGSIPDRFSAQQFSDYHSELNMSSLELGDSALYFCASSLGRWQETQYFGPGTRLLVL.

V is TRBV28 and J is TRBJ1-2; D call uncertain. The CDR3 consists of 14 residues. CDR1 and CDR2 (germline): MDHEN, SYDVKM. Trimming removed 3 bases at V and 3 bases at J, with 11 bases between. The CDR3 sequence: CASSFNRVYYGYTF. Written as DNA, the CDR3 is TGTGCCAGCAGTTTCAATCGAGTCTACTATGGCTACACCTTC.